This TCR beta chain was sequenced for a study of blood T cell repertoires in COVID-19. As for the study in general: Specimens from acute and convalescent COVID-19 originated in the United States, Italy and Spain. PBMCs, B-cell-depleted T cells, or T cells were the source of the cDNA or gDNA that made up the material.

Authors' analysis steps: Amplification from reference gene primers served as the basis for estimated nucleated cell counts. Measured with immunoSEQ multiplex PCR; TCRdb has only the in-frame clones, and not every one. V, J and clone size reflect that table, while D and trimming were determined from the DNA. The sample consists of approximately 160,000 clones, 65% to 90% of them appearing once. This CDR3 contains 14 residues. V was shortened by 4 bases and J by 5 bases, with 13 bases between the two germline ends. From germline, CDR1 is ENHRY and CDR2 SYGVKD. The rearrangement links TRBV10-3 to TRBJ2-3; possible D gene TRBD2, 5 bases. The sample comprised peripheral blood. This TCR was sampled from a woman aged 45-60 years in a cohort sampled during active or convalescent COVID-19. CDR3 amino acids: CAISGIGVGDTQYF. The CDR3 DNA reads as TGTGCCATCAGTGGAATCGGGGTCGGAGATACGCAGTATTTT.